This T cell receptor (beta chain) emerged from a study of regulatory T cells in long-lasting Graves disease. For the study at large: A definition of persistent Graves' disease required over 5 years of antithyroid drugs plus positive TSH receptor antibodies. Study-wide points: The number of shared public clonotypes was higher in persistent patients (approximately 2,600) than new patients (966). Persistent cases of Graves' showed reduced TCR diversity relative to newly diagnosed patients.

Germline V CDR1 and CDR2: MNHNS, SASEGT. The CDR3 contains 14 residues. With 5 bases removed from V and 3 bases from J, the gap between germline ends came to 14 bases. This clonotype was seen repeatedly, ten times or more. Antigen: not known. This sample's time point: persistent/refractory GD, antithyroid drugs over 5 years with positive TRAb. RNA isolated from PBMCs was used to make the TCR library. Recruitment took place at an endocrinology department in Xi'an, China. Arm-PCR of CDR3 regions and iRepertoire HTBI primers were the basis on which TCR beta libraries were built. From the multiplex PCR reads, TCRdb called clonotypes with MiXCR, one entry per CDR3 protein. The sample shows 420,000 or so distinct CDR3 sequences, about a quarter of them seen only once.

Sequenced material: peripheral blood mononuclear cells (PBMCs), taken when the disease was refractory, from a patient treated with antithyroid drugs. The receptor comes from a female donor with Graves disease. The rearrangement uses TRBV6-1 and TRBJ2-7; the D gene is possibly TRBD1 (6 bases). The CDR3 here is CASSHPTGYYEQYF. The CDR3 DNA sequence: TGTGCCAGCAGTCATCCGACAGGATACTACGAGCAGTACTTC.